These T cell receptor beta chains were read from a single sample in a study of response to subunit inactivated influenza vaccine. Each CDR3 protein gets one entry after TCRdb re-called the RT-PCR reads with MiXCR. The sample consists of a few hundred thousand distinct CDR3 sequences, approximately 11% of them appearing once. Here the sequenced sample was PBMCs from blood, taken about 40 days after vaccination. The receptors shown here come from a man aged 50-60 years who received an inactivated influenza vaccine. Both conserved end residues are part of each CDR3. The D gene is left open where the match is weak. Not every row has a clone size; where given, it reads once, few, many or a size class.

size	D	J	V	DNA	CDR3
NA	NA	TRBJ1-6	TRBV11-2	TGTGCCAGCAGAAATACACAACTCGGATCGGCTTCACCCCTCCACTTT	CASRNTQLGSASPLHF
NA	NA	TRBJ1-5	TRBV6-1	TGTGCCAGCAGTGACAGAGAATTCAATCAGCCCCAGCATTTT	CASSDREFNQPQHF
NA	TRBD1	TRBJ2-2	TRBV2	TGTGCCAGCACCCGGGAAGGGGGCCCCGGGGAGCTGTTTTTT	CASTREGGPGELFF
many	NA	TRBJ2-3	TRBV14	TGTGCCAGCAGCCCCCGCGGGGACACAGATACGCAGTATTTT	CASSPRGDTDTQYF
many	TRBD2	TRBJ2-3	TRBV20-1	TGCAGTGCTCCTGGGACTAGCGGGCTAAGCACAGATACGCAGTATTTT	CSAPGTSGLSTDTQYF
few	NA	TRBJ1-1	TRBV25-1	TGTGCCAGCTCAGGATGGGGGAACACTGAAGCTTTCTTT	CASSGWGNTEAFF
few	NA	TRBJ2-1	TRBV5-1	TGCGCCAGCAGCCGCTGGAGGGCGGAAACAGCCTACAATGAGCAGTTCTTC	CASSRWRAETAYNEQFF
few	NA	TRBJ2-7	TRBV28	TGTGCCAGCAGCTCTCCCTCATTCGGCAACTCCTACGAGCAGTACTTC	CASSSPSFGNSYEQYF
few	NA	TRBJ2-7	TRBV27	TGTGCCAGCAGTTTATTAGGGCCAAACTACGAGCAGTACTTC	CASSLLGPNYEQYF
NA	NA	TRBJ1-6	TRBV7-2	TGTGCCAGCAGCTCAACCAGGGGCGGCGAATTCCGCCTCCACTTT	CASSSTRGGEFRLHF
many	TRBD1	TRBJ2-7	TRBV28	TGTGCCAGCAGACCCACGGGACAGGGCTACGAGCAGTACTTC	CASRPTGQGYEQYF
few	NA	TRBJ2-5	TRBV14	TGTGCCAGCAGCCAAGCCTTCCGGGAGACCCAGTACTTC	CASSQAFRETQYF
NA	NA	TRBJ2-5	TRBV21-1	TGTGCCAGCAGACATGCGGGGAATCTACAAGAGACCCAGTACTTC	CASRHAGNLQETQYF
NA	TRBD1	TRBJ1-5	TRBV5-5	TGTGCCAGCAGCTCGCGTGAAGGGACAGGGGCTAGCAATCAGCCCCAGCATTTT	CASSSREGTGASNQPQHF
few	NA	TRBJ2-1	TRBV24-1	TGTGCCACCAGTGATGCCGCTCGAGTTGCCTACAATGAGCAGTTCTTC	CATSDAARVAYNEQFF
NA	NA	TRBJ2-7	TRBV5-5	TGTGCCAGCAGCCCTCAAGCGGGTGCCACCTACGAGCAGTACTTC	CASSPQAGATYEQYF
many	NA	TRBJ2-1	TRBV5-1	TGCGCCAGCAGCTTGGGCGGAACCACCGAGTCCTACAATGAGCAGTTCTTC	CASSLGGTTESYNEQFF
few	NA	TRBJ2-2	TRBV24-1	TGTGCCACCAGTGATCCCTCGGGGGCTGACGGGGAGCTGTTTTTT	CATSDPSGADGELFF
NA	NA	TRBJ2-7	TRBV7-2	TGTGCCAGCAGCTTGGGTTGGACCAACGAGCAGTACTTC	CASSLGWTNEQYF
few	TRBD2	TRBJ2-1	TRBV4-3	TGCGCCAGCAGCCAATTAGCGGGACCGTACGGAGAGCAGTTCTTC	CASSQLAGPYGEQFF
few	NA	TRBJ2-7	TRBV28	TGTGCCAGCAGTACGCCGGGGACAACCTACGAGCAGTACTTC	CASSTPGTTYEQYF
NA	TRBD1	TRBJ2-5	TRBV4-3	TGCGCCAGCAGCCAAGGGCTGGGACAGGGGGAAGAGACCCAGTACTTC	CASSQGLGQGEETQYF
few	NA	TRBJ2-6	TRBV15	TGTGCCACCAGCAAGGAGAGCTCTGGGGCCAACGTCCTGACTTTC	CATSKESSGANVLTF
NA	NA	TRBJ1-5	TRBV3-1	TGTGCCAGCTCCGAAGGGACGGGGGACAATCAGCCCCAGCATTTT	CASSEGTGDNQPQHF
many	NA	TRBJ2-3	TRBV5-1	TGCGCCAGCAGCCAGGACAGCGTGAGCACAGATACGCAGTATTTT	CASSQDSVSTDTQYF
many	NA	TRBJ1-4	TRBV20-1	TGCAGTGCGAGAACCATGGGGAAACTGTTTTTT	CSARTMGKLFF
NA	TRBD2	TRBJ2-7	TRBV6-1	TGTGCCACCCTGCGACGGCTTAGCGGGGGGCGGCAGTACTTC	CATLRRLSGGRQYF
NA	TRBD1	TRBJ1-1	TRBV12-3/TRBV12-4	TGTGCCAGCAGTACTAACAGGGGGCGAGGAACTGAAGCTTTCTTT	CASSTNRGRGTEAFF
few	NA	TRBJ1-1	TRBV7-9	TGTGCCAGCAGCTTAGTACGGCCGAACACTGAAGCTTTCTTT	CASSLVRPNTEAFF
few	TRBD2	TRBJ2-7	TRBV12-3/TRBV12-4	TGTGCCAGCAGTAAACGGACTAGCGGGAGCCCCTACGAGCAGTACTTC	CASSKRTSGSPYEQYF
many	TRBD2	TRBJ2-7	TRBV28	TGTGCCAGCAGTTTAACTAGCGGGAGGTTGTCCTACGAGCAGTACTTC	CASSLTSGRLSYEQYF
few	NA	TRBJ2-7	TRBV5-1	TGCGCCAGCAGACCAGGGACGGTGAGCTCCTACGAGCAGTACTTC	CASRPGTVSSYEQYF
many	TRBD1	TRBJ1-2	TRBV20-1	TGCAGTGCTAGTCAGGGGGACTATGGCTACACCTTC	CSASQGDYGYTF
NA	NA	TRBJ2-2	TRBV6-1	TGTGCCACCCTGATCAGGGGGGACACCGGGGAGCTGTTTTTT	CATLIRGDTGELFF
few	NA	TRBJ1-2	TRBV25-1	TGTGCCAGCAGTGAATATGGCGGGGACTATGGCTACACCTTC	CASSEYGGDYGYTF
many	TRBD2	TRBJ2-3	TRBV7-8	TGTGCCAGCAGCTTCTTAGCGGGAGGGTCGTCAGATACGCAGTATTTT	CASSFLAGGSSDTQYF
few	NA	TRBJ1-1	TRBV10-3	TGTGCCATCAGTGAGTCGAAGCGAGGCACTGAAGCTTTCTTT	CAISESKRGTEAFF
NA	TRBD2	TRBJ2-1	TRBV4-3	TGCGCCAGCAGCCAAGAGGGCGGGAGGGAAGGGGAGCAGTTCTTC	CASSQEGGREGEQFF
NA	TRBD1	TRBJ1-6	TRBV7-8	TGTGCCAGCAGCTTTCTAGGGACAGGGGTTAATTCACCCCTCCACTTT	CASSFLGTGVNSPLHF
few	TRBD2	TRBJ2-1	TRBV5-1	TGCGCCAGCAGCCGCGGGGACTATGACAATGAGCAGTTCTTC	CASSRGDYDNEQFF
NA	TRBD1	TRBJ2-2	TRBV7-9	TGTGCCAGCAGCGACCGGGACAGGGTAAACACCGGGGAGCTGTTTTTT	CASSDRDRVNTGELFF
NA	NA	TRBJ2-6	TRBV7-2	TGTGCCAGCAGCTTTTCTACAACCACTGGGGCCAACGTCCTGACTTTC	CASSFSTTTGANVLTF